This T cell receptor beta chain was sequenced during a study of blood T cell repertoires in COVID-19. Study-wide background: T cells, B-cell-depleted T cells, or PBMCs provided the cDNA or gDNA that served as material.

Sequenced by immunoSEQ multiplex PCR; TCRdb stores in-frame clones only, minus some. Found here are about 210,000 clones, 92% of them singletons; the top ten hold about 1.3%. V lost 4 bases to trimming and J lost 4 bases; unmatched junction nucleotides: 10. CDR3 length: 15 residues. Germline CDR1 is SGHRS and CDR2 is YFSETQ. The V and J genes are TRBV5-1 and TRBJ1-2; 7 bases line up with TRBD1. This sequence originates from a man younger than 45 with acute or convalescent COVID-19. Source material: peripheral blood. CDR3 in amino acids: CASSPEGGIGYGYTF. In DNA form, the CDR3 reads TGCGCCAGCAGCCCTGAAGGGGGCATCGGCTATGGCTACACCTTC. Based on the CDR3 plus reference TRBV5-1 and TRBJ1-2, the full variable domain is KAGVTQTPRYLIKTRGQQVTLSCSPISGHRSVSWYQQTPGQGLQFLFEYFSETQRNKGNFPGRFSGRQFSNSRSEMNVSTLELGDSALYLCASSPEGGIGYGYTFGSGTRLTVV.